One TCR beta chain is described in this entry. As yet, its antigen is unknown. CDR1 is MDHEN, CDR2 SYDVKM, per germline. V was clipped by 3 bases and J by 1 base, with 15 bases between them. The CDR3 has 16 amino acids. These data belong to a study of cytomegalovirus exposure and HLA in healthy donors. Whole-study context: Earlier, 90 million to 140 million unique TCR beta sequences were recovered from approximately 180 million T cells by an analysis. Notes on the study in general: As was reported, the classifier diagnosed cytomegalovirus status with high specificity and sensitivity.

The PCR made use of 60 Vbeta and 13 Jbeta primers. Sequenced by immunoSEQ multiplex PCR; TCRdb stores in-frame clones only, minus some. The sample consists of about 200,000 clones, around 85% of them appearing once. The sequence came from a man between 50 and 59 years old in good health and CMV-seronegative. The sequencing input was PBMCs. V and J are TRBV28 and TRBJ1-2, with D possibly matching TRBD1 (5 bases). As DNA, the CDR3 is TGTGCCAGCAGTTTGGGCCCGTGGGGCGGTAACTATGGCTACACCTTC. Encoded protein: CASSLGPWGGNYGYTF.